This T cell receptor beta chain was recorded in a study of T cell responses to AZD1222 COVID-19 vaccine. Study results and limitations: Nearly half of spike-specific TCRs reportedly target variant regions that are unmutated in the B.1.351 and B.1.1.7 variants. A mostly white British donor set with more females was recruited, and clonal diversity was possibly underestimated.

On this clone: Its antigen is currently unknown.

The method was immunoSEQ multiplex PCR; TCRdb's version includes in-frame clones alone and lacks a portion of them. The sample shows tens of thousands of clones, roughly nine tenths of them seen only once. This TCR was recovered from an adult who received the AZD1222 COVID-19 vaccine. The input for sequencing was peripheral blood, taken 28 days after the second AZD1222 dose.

CDR3 region: CASRYAPDGAMNTEAFF. The CDR3 DNA is TGTGCCAGCAGATACGCCCCGGACGGAGCTATGAACACTGAAGCTTTCTTT. The J gene is TRBJ1-1, the V gene TRBV28, with D uncertain. The CDR3 covers 17 residues. The germline V gene has CDR1 MDHEN and CDR2 SYDVKM. The V gene lost 6 bases and the J gene lost 0 bases, with 20 bases spanning the gap.